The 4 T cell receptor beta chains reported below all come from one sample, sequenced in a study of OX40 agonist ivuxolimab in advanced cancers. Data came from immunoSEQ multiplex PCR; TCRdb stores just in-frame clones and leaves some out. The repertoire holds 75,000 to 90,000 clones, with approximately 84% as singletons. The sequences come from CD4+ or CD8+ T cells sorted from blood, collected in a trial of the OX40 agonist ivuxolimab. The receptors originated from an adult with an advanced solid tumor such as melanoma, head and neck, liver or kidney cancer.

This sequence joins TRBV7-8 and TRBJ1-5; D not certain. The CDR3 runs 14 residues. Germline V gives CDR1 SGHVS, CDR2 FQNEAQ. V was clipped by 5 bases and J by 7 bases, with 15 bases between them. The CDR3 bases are TGTGCCAGCAGCACCTCGGGGTCGAACCAGCCCCAGCATTTT. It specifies CASSTSGSNQPQHF.

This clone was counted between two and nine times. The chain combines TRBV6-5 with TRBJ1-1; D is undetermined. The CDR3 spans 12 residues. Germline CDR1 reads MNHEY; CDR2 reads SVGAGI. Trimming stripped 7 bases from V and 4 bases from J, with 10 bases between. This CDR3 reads CASTPDRTEAFF. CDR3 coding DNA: TGTGCCAGCACTCCCGATCGCACTGAAGCTTTCTTT.

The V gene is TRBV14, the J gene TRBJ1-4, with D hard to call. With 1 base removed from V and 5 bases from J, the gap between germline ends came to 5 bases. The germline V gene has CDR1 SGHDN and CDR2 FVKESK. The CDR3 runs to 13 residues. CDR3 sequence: CASSQGLNEKLFF. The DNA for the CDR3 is TGTGCCAGCAGCCAAGGGCTAAATGAAAAACTGTTTTTT.

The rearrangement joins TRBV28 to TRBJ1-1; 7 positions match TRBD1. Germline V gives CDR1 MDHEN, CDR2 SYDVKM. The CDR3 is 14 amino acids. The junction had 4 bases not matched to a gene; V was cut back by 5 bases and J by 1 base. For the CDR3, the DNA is TGTGCCAGCAGTAGCCAGGGGGGGAACACTGAAGCTTTCTTT. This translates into CASSSQGGNTEAFF.